Listed below are T cell receptor beta chains from one sample, sequenced in a study of cytomegalovirus exposure and HLA in healthy donors. Assay: immunoSEQ multiplex PCR; the TCRdb copy retains only in-frame clones and omits some. The sample lists about 100,000 clones; roughly 78% were seen once. Specimen: PBMCs. The receptor set was obtained from a woman aged 55-69 years in good health and CMV-seronegative. Both conserved end residues are part of each CDR3. A D gene is named only where the DNA matches it firmly. Size values are once, few and many counts, or a class for expanded clones, and some rows have none.

d_call,clone_size,j_call,v_call,cdr3_aa,cdr3_nt
.,.,TRBJ1-3,TRBV9,CASSVATGEAGNTIYF,TGTGCCAGCAGCGTAGCTACTGGGGAGGCTGGAAACACCATATATTTT
TRBD1,.,TRBJ1-2,TRBV5-6,CASNIPGQGLDYGYTF,TGTGCCAGCAACATACCGGGACAGGGATTGGACTATGGCTACACCTTC
.,.,TRBJ1-1,TRBV9,CASSIESDTEAFF,TGTGCCAGCAGCATCGAATCGGACACTGAAGCTTTCTTT
TRBD2,.,TRBJ2-7,TRBV28,CASSPSGRAHEQYF,TGTGCCAGCAGTCCTAGCGGGAGGGCCCACGAGCAGTACTTC
TRBD1,.,TRBJ2-5,TRBV5-8,CASSSGQASQETQYF,TGTGCCAGCAGCTCAGGACAGGCCTCACAAGAGACCCAGTACTTC
.,.,TRBJ1-3,TRBV5-1,CASSLAGRDSGNTIYF,TGCGCCAGCAGCTTGGCCGGCAGGGACTCTGGAAACACCATATATTTT
.,.,TRBJ1-1,TRBV7-9,CASSLGIGGGTEAFF,TGTGCCAGCAGCTTAGGTATTGGCGGGGGCACTGAAGCTTTCTTT
TRBD2,.,TRBJ2-1,TRBV28,CASSLSGRGYNEQFF,TGTGCCAGCAGTCTGAGCGGGAGAGGATACAATGAGCAGTTCTTC
.,.,TRBJ2-1,TRBV5-1,CASSLGAGSSYNEQFF,TGCGCCAGCAGCTTGGGCGCTGGGAGCTCCTACAATGAGCAGTTCTTC
.,.,TRBJ1-5,TRBV28,CASSLGNNQPQHF,TGTGCCAGCAGTTTAGGCAACAATCAGCCCCAGCATTTT
.,.,TRBJ2-7,TRBV7-2,CASSLGAGLYYEQYF,TGTGCCAGCAGCTTAGGAGCAGGCTTGTACTACGAGCAGTACTTC
.,.,TRBJ1-1,TRBV7-9,CASSFDTEAFF,TGTGCCAGCAGCTTCGACACTGAAGCTTTCTTT
.,.,TRBJ1-6,TRBV29-1,CRDPRCGSPNYNSPLHF,TGCAGGGACCCCAGGTGCGGGTCCCCCAACTATAATTCACCCCTCCACTTT
.,once,TRBJ2-7,TRBV7-2,CASSWRDGYEQYF,TGTGCCAGCAGCTGGAGGGACGGGTACGAGCAGTACTTC